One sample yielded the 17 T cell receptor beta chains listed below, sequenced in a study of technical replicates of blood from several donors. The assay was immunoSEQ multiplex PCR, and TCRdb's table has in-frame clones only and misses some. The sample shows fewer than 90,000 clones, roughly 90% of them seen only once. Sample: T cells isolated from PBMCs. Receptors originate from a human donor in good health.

This CDR3 reads CSAPSYNEQFF. The DNA of the CDR3 is TGCAGTGCCCCTTCCTACAATGAGCAGTTCTTC. The chain links TRBV20-1 to TRBJ2-1; no firm D call. Trimming took off 6 bases at V and 1 base at J, with 4 bases between the two ends. The CDR3 is made up of 11 amino acids. CDR1 is DFQATT, CDR2 SNEGSKA, per germline (reference sequence).

The CDR3 region has the DNA TGTGCCAGCGGCCCGGGACTAGCGGGAGGCGACGGGGCCAACGTCCTGACTTTC. This gives the protein CASGPGLAGGDGANVLTF. The V gene is TRBV7-9, the J gene TRBJ2-6, with TRBD2 identical over 15 bases. This CDR3 comprises 18 residues. The germline V gene has CDR1 SEHNR and CDR2 FQNEAQ (reference sequence). After removal of 8 bases from V and 4 bases from J, the junction contained 9 bases not matched to a gene.

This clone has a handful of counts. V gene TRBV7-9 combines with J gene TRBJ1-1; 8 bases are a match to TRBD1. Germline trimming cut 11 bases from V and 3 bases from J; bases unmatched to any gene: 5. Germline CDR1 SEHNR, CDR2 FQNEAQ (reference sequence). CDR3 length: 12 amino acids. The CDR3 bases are TGTGCCGGGAAGACAGGGGACACTGAAGCTTTCTTT. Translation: CAGKTGDTEAFF.

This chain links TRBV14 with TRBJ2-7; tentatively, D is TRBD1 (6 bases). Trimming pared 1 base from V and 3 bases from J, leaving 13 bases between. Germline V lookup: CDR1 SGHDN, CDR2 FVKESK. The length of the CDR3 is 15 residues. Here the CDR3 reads CASSQGGGSGYEQYF. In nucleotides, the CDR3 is TGTGCCAGCAGCCAAGGAGGGGGAAGTGGCTACGAGCAGTACTTC.

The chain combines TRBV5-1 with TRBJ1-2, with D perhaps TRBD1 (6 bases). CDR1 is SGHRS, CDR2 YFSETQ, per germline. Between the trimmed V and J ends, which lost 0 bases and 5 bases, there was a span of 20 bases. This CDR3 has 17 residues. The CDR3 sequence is CASSLGIGQGNFYGYTF. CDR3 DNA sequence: TGCGCCAGCAGCTTGGGGATAGGGCAGGGGAACTTTTATGGCTACACCTTC.

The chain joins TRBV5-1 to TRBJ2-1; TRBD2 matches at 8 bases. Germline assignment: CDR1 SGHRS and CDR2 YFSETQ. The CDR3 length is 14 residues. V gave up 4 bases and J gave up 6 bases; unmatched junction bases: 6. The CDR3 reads CASSPGTSTNEQFF. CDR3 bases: TGCGCCAGCAGCCCCGGGACTAGTACCAATGAGCAGTTCTTC.

The CDR3 DNA follows: TGTGCCAGCAGTTTGCAAGGGGCAGGCAATCAGCCCCAGCATTTT. Encoded protein: CASSLQGAGNQPQHF. This sequence joins TRBV27 and TRBJ1-5, with D maybe TRBD1 (5 bases). The length of the CDR3 is 15 residues. V shed 3 bases and J shed 2 bases, with 11 bases lying between them. Germline CDR1 reads MNHEY; CDR2 reads SMNVEV (reference sequence).

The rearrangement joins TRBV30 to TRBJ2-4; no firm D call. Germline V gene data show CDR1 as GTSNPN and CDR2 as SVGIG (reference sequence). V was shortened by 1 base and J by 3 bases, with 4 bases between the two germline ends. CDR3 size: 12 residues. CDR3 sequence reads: CAWSDSKNIQYF. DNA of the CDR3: TGTGCCTGGAGTGACAGCAAAAACATTCAGTACTTC.

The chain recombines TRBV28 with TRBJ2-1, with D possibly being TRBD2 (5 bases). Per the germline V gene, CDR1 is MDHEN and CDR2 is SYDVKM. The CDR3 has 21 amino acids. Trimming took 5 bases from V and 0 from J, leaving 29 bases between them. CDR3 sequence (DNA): TGTGCCAGCAGTACGAGAAACCCCCGAATCCCAGCGGTAAGCTCCTACAATGAGCAGTTCTTC. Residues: CASSTRNPRIPAVSSYNEQFF.

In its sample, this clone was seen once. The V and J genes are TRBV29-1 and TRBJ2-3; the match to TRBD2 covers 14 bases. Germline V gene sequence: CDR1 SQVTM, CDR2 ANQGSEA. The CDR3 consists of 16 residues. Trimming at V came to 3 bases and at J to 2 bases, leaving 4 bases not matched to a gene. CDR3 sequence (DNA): TGCAGCGTTGACATGACTAGCGGGAGGGCCACAGATACGCAGTATTTT. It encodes CSVDMTSGRATDTQYF.

The DNA of the CDR3 is TGTGCCAGCAGTGGCGGCCCCCTCGAGCAGTACTTC. Translating gives CASSGGPLEQYF. The rearrangement joins TRBV7-9 to TRBJ2-7; no firm D call. CDR1 and CDR2 (germline): SEHNR, FQNEAQ (reference sequence). The CDR3 runs 12 residues. Between the trimmed V and J ends, which lost 6 bases and 6 bases, there was a span of 12 bases.

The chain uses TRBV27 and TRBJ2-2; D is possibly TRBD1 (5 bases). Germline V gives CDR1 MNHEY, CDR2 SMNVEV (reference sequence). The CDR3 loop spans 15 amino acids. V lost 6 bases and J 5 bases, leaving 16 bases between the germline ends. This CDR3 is CASSRADSITGELFF. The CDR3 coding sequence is TGTGCCAGCAGCCGCGCCGACAGCATTACCGGGGAGCTGTTTTTT.

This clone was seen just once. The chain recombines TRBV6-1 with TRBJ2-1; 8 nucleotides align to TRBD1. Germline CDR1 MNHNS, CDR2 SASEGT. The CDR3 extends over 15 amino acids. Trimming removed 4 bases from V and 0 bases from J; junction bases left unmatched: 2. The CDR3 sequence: CASSVTGGSYNEQFF. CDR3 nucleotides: TGTGCCAGCAGTGTCACAGGGGGCTCCTACAATGAGCAGTTCTTC.

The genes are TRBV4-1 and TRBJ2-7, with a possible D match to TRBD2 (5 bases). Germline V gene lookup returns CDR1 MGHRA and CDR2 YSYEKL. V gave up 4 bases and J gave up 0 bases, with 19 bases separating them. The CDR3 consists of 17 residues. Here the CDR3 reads CASSPTRRTFSSYEQYF. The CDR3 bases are TGCGCCAGCAGCCCGACACGAAGGACTTTTAGCTCCTACGAGCAGTACTTC.

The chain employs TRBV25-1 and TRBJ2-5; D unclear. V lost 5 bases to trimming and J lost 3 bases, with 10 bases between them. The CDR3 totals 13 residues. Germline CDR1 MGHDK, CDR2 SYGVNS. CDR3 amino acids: CASSRARKETQYF. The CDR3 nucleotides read TGTGCCAGCAGTCGAGCGAGGAAAGAGACCCAGTACTTC.

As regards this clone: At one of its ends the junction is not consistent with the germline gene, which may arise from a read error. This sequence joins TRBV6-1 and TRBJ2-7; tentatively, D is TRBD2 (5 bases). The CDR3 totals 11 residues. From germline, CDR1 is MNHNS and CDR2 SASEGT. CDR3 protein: CASSEVVTTNF. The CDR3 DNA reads TGTGCCAGCAGTGAGGTGGTGACTACGAACTTC.

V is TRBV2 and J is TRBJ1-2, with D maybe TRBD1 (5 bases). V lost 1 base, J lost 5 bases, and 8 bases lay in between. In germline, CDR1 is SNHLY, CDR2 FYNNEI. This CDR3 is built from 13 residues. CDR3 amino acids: CASSEGRDYGYTF. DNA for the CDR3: TGTGCCAGCAGTGAAGGCAGGGATTATGGCTACACCTTC.